This TCR beta chain was identified in a study of T cell responses to AZD1222 COVID-19 vaccine. Of note for this clone: Its antigen is unknown.

Data came from immunoSEQ multiplex PCR; TCRdb stores just in-frame clones and leaves some out. The sample lists about 78,000 clones, about 90% occurring once. The ends were cut back, 6 bases at V and 4 bases at J, with 15 bases in the middle. The germline V gene has CDR1 MNHEY and CDR2 SVGAGI. The CDR3 has 15 residues. Study results and limitations: Spike-specific TCR breadth rose after two AZD1222 doses, and depth rose as well. The donor group comprised mostly white British people and more females; the analysis possibly underestimated clonal diversity. Regions 160-218 and 743-854 dominated among vaccine-associated CD4 TCRs spanning spike.

This specimen consisted of peripheral blood, obtained 28 days after the second AZD1222 dose. The clonotype comes from an adult who received the AZD1222 COVID-19 vaccine. The chain is built from TRBV6-5 and TRBJ1-4; D possibly corresponds to TRBD1 (6 bases). The CDR3 protein is CASRRRGPNNEKLFF. The DNA for the CDR3 is TGTGCCAGCAGGCGACGGGGGCCCAATAATGAAAAACTGTTTTTT.